This TCR beta chain was identified in a study of cytomegalovirus exposure and HLA in healthy donors. The overall study: For the 300 to 400 genotyped donors, 81% fell within the Caucasian-associated ancestry cluster. Study-wide results and limits: Sequence variants that were highly shared formed a cluster that was likely a sequencing artifact. DRB1 had the most TCR associations and HLA-C the fewest, a later analysis found, with rates varying by HLA locus. V- and J-gene trimming in TCR beta was tied to a missense DCLRE1C variant by an analysis performed later.

With respect to this clone: Its cognate antigen is unknown.

Germline V gene sequence: CDR1 ENHRY, CDR2 SYGVKD. The CDR3 loop spans 14 amino acids. V was clipped by 0 bases and J by 2 bases, with 7 bases between them. The PCR used 60 Vbeta and 13 Jbeta primers. Assay used: immunoSEQ multiplex PCR; TCRdb lists only in-frame clones, some missing. The sample carries 75,000 to 80,000 clones, 60% to 85% recorded once. This clonotype was sampled from a man aged 40-49 years in good health and CMV-seronegative. The sequenced sample was PBMCs. The J gene is TRBJ2-5, the V gene TRBV10-3, with D unresolved. The CDR3 protein is CAISESNRQETQYF. CDR3 bases: TGTGCCATCAGTGAGTCAAACAGACAAGAGACCCAGTACTTC.